The entry below gives a single TCR beta chain sequence along with its context. What it recognizes is unknown. Terminally differentiated effector memory CD45RA+ cells were excluded from the naive CD8 cells, which were CD45RO-negative and positively selected for CCR7. The CDR3 spans 15 residues. V lost 4 bases to trimming and J lost 8 bases; unmatched junction nucleotides: 9. Germline CDR1 LNHNV, CDR2 YYDKDF (reference sequence). The data stem from a study of shared clonotypes between healthy human individuals. About the study: CD8 memory received one plate per donor, CD8 naive two, CD4 memory three and CD4 naive three. Study-level findings and limits: A few donors had roughly 5% of their naive CD4 clonotypes in common. What limited the represented genetic and exposure-history diversity was the small number of donors. Incomplete sequencing of sorted subsets was indicated by rarefaction despite large depth.

Libraries were prepared by immunoSEQ multiplex PCR; TCRdb keeps only in-frame clonotypes and omits some of them. The repertoire holds around 1,900,000 clones, with around 93% as singletons. The receptor comes from a man aged 18 to 30 in good health. Some clones in this sample may be carry-over from other donors' samples. The chain couples TRBV15 to TRBJ2-1, with 9 bases aligning to TRBD1. The specimen was naive CD8+ T cells from PBMCs. For the CDR3, the DNA is TGTGCCACCAGCACAGTGACAGGGGGGAACGATGAGCAGTTCTTC. Translating gives CATSTVTGGNDEQFF.